The 28 T cell receptor beta chains given below trace back to one sample, sequenced in a study of early T cells in non-severe SARS-CoV-2 infection. TCRdb re-called the 5' RACE reads through MiXCR, storing one row per CDR3 protein. The sample contains around 61,000 distinct CDR3 sequences, about 10% of which appear only once. Specimen: whole blood. The receptors shown here come from an adult who was a healthcare worker with PCR-confirmed SARS-CoV-2 infection or an uninfected control (not recorded which).

The V and J genes are TRBV5-1 and TRBJ1-1, with D possibly TRBD1 on 5 matching bases. The length of the CDR3 is 15 residues. CDR1 is SGHRS, CDR2 YFSETQ, per germline. The V and J ends lost 1 base and 1 base respectively, with 11 bases between them. In DNA, the CDR3 is TGCGCCAGCAGCTTGAACGACAGCCCGAACACTGAAGCTTTCTTT. Translating it yields CASSLNDSPNTEAFF.

This clonotype was detected many times. The chain recombines TRBV10-3 with TRBJ2-5; no firm D call. Germline V gene sequence: CDR1 ENHRY, CDR2 SYGVKD. CDR3 length: 17 residues. Trimming stripped 3 bases from V and 5 bases from J, with 22 bases between. The DNA for the CDR3 is TGTGCCATCAGTGAATTAGAACTCCCAACCGGCGCCGAGACCCAGTACTTC. Its protein is CAISELELPTGAETQYF.

This clonotype showed up many times. CDR3 sequence (DNA): TGTGCCAGCAAGACAGTTAACACTGAAGCTTTCTTT. Translation: CASKTVNTEAFF. V gene TRBV28 combines with J gene TRBJ1-1, with D perhaps matching TRBD1 (5 bases). CDR3 size: 12 residues. The V end was cut by 7 bases, the J end by 2 bases, with 8 bases between. The germline CDR1 and CDR2 sequences are MDHEN and SYDVKM.

This rearrangement joins TRBV19 to TRBJ2-5; 12 bases are shared with TRBD1. Germline CDR1 reads LNHDA; CDR2 reads SQIVND (reference sequence). The CDR3 consists of 17 residues. J was trimmed by 2 bases and V by 3 bases; bases with no gene match: 7. The CDR3 is CASSIGTGGARQETQYF. As DNA, the CDR3 is TGTGCCAGTAGTATCGGGACAGGGGGCGCCAGGCAAGAGACCCAGTACTTC.

This clonotype was found many times. The rearrangement joins TRBV12-3 or TRBV12-4 to TRBJ1-2; 8 bases agree with TRBD1. J was trimmed by 6 bases and V by 1 base; bases with no gene match: 13. The CDR3 contains 17 residues. CDR3 coding DNA: TGTGCCAGCAGTTTAGATCCCCAGGGGGCGATTTCGAATGGCTACACCTTC. It is translated as CASSLDPQGAISNGYTF.

This clonotype was detected many times. The V gene is TRBV9, the J gene TRBJ2-3; the match to TRBD2 covers 8 bases. The germline CDR1 and CDR2 sequences are SGDLS and YYNGEE. V trimming: 3 bases; J trimming: 8 bases; junction bases outside the gene matches: 17. The length of the CDR3 is 17 residues. CDR3 sequence reads: CASSERSGSEAGGTQYF. CDR3 nucleotides: TGTGCCAGCAGCGAGAGGAGCGGGAGTGAGGCCGGGGGTACGCAGTATTTT. The whole variable domain, remainder taken from reference TRBV9 and TRBJ2-3, is DSGVTQTPKHLITATGQRVTLRCSPRSGDLSVYWYQQSLDQGLQFLIQYYNGEERAKGNILERFSAQQFPDLHSELNLSSLELGDSALYFCASSERSGSEAGGTQYFGPGTRLTVL.

This clonotype has a handful of counts. The genes are TRBV27 and TRBJ1-4, with 7 bases that match TRBD1. V was pared by 5 bases and J by 6 bases, with 9 bases of the junction left unmatched. The CDR3 is 15 amino acids. Per germline, CDR1 MNHEY and CDR2 SMNVEV (reference sequence). Written as DNA, the CDR3 is TGTGCCAGCAGTGTGACAGGGCTCCACTATGAAAAACTGTTTTTT. Translation: CASSVTGLHYEKLFF.

This clonotype was detected many times. The chain is built from TRBV2 and TRBJ2-5; 7 bases fit TRBD2. After removal of 8 bases from V and 5 bases from J, the junction contained 5 bases not matched to a gene. Germline V CDR1 and CDR2: SNHLY, FYNNEI. The CDR3 sequence is 12 residues long. The CDR3 DNA reads TGTGCCAGCGCGGGAGAGAGCGAGACCCAGTACTTC. Translation: CASAGESETQYF.

This clonotype appeared many times. For the CDR3, the DNA is TGTGCCACCAGCTCCAATGAGGGGGCCAAGCCCTACGAGCAGTACTTC. This sequence encodes CATSSNEGAKPYEQYF. The chain carries TRBV15 and TRBJ2-7; 7 bases are a match to TRBD1. CDR1 LNHNV and CDR2 YYDKDF come from the germline V gene (reference sequence). Trimming removed 5 bases from V and 2 bases from J; junction bases left unmatched: 12. The CDR3 runs 16 residues.

This chain joins TRBV11-2 and TRBJ2-1, with 7 bases aligning to TRBD1. This CDR3 spans 15 amino acids. Germline loops: CDR1 SGHAT, CDR2 FQNNGV. Germline trimming cut 1 base from V and 5 bases from J; bases unmatched to any gene: 5. CDR3 sequence: CASSLGYTGDNEQFF. Written as DNA, the CDR3 is TGTGCCAGCAGCTTAGGATACACAGGGGACAATGAGCAGTTCTTC.

This clonotype was counted many times. CDR3 region: CATSDRGRKKGETQYF. CDR3 in DNA: TGTGCCACCAGTGACCGGGGACGGAAGAAGGGAGAGACCCAGTACTTC. This chain joins TRBV24-1 and TRBJ2-5, with D perhaps TRBD1 or TRBD2 (5 bases each). The CDR3 contains 16 residues. The germline V and J ends were trimmed by 4 bases and 4 bases, with 18 bases remaining between them. Germline loops: CDR1 KGHDR, CDR2 SFDVKD.

The genes are TRBV12-3 or TRBV12-4 and TRBJ1-5; TRBD1 is a possible D gene (6 bases). Deletions cut 5 bases from V and 3 bases from J, with 11 bases between. This CDR3 has 14 amino acids. CDR3: CASSATGHNQPQHF. Written as DNA, the CDR3 is TGTGCCAGCAGTGCGACAGGACACAATCAGCCCCAGCATTTT.

The table lists this clonotype with a few counts. As DNA, the CDR3 is TGTGCCAGCAGCTTTGGCTCGAACACTGAAGCTTTCTTT. It specifies CASSFGSNTEAFF. The chain links TRBV7-9 to TRBJ1-1; no firm D call. Trimming cost V 3 bases and J 1 base, with 6 bases left between them. Germline loops: CDR1 SEHNR, CDR2 FQNEAQ (reference sequence). The CDR3 runs 13 residues.

The chain carries TRBV5-5 and TRBJ2-3; D gene ambiguous. Deletions cut 4 bases from V and 2 bases from J, with 5 bases between. The CDR3 runs 12 residues. Germline V gene sequence: CDR1 SGHKS, CDR2 YYEKEE (reference sequence). CDR3 in amino acids: CASSPFTDTQYF. The CDR3 nucleotides are TGTGCCAGCAGCCCTTTCACAGATACGCAGTATTTT. Drawing the rest from reference TRBV5-5 and TRBJ2-3, the complete variable domain is DAGVTQSPTHLIKTRGQQVTLRCSPISGHKSVSWYQQVLGQGPQFIFQYYEKEERGRGNFPDRFSARQFPNYSSELNVNALLLGDSALYLCASSPFTDTQYFGPGTRLTVL.

This clonotype showed up many times. The V call is TRBV7-9, the J call TRBJ1-2; D remains ambiguous. Deletions cut 1 base from V and 3 bases from J, with 12 bases between. The CDR3 runs 15 residues. Per the germline V gene, CDR1 is SEHNR and CDR2 is FQNEAQ (reference sequence). The CDR3 region is CASSLGYGLDYGYTF. The CDR3, as DNA: TGTGCCAGCAGCTTAGGGTATGGACTGGACTATGGCTACACCTTC. Drawing the rest from reference TRBV7-9 and TRBJ1-2, the complete variable domain is DTGVSQNPRHKITKRGQNVTFRCDPISEHNRLYWYRQTLGQGPEFLTYFQNEAQLEKSRLLSDRFSAERPKGSFSTLEIQRTEQGDSAMYLCASSLGYGLDYGYTFGSGTRLTVV.

V usage is TRBV7-3 and J usage is TRBJ2-1; weak D call: TRBD1 (6 bases). Germline CDR1 reads SGHTA; CDR2 reads FQGTGA. This CDR3 spans 14 amino acids. The V end lost 8 bases, the J end lost 3 bases, and 14 bases lay between the germline ends. CDR3 DNA sequence: TGTGCCAGCGCAAAGGGCAGGGGCTACAATGAGCAGTTCTTC. As protein: CASAKGRGYNEQFF.

This clonotype has at least ten counts. The V gene is TRBV7-2, the J gene TRBJ2-7; D is unclear. This CDR3 comprises 14 residues. The ends were cut back, 5 bases at V and 4 bases at J, with 15 bases in the middle. Per the germline V gene, CDR1 is SGHTA and CDR2 is FQGNSA. CDR3 coding DNA: TGTGCCAGCAGCCCAGCCCGGAGCTTATACGAGCAGTACTTC. It codes for CASSPARSLYEQYF.

The sample holds a few counts of this clonotype. This chain links TRBV11-3 with TRBJ1-2; TRBD1 is a possible D gene (6 bases). Germline V gene data show CDR1 as SGHNT and CDR2 as YENEEA. The CDR3 is 12 residues long. Trimming removed 4 bases at V and 3 bases at J, with 6 bases between. DNA for the CDR3: TGTGCCAGCAGCTCAGGGGACTATGGCTACACCTTC. Translated, it gives CASSSGDYGYTF.

This clonotype was observed a few times. The V gene is TRBV2, the J gene TRBJ1-1; D is undetermined. The V gene's germline CDR1 is SNHLY and CDR2 FYNNEI. The CDR3 contains 13 residues. V lost 1 base, J lost 1 base, and 4 bases lay in between. In DNA, the CDR3 is TGTGCCAGCAGTGAAGAGTCGAACACTGAAGCTTTCTTT. Translating it yields CASSEESNTEAFF.

Only a few counts were recorded for this clonotype. The gene calls are TRBV12-5 and TRBJ2-2; D is uncertain. CDR3 size: 11 residues. V dropped 3 bases and J dropped 7 bases, with 3 bases sitting between them. Germline CDR1 LGHNT, CDR2 FRNRAP. CDR3 loop: CASGFLGELFF. The CDR3 nucleotides are TGTGCTAGTGGTTTTCTCGGGGAGCTGTTTTTT.

The gene calls are TRBV30 and TRBJ2-7, with D possibly being TRBD1 or TRBD2 (5 bases each). The CDR3 runs 12 residues. Germline assignment: CDR1 GTSNPN and CDR2 SVGIG (reference sequence). V gave up 5 bases and J gave up 4 bases, with 12 bases separating them. CDR3 residues: CAWARGAYEQYF. The CDR3 nucleotides are TGTGCCTGGGCCCGGGGCGCGTACGAGCAGTACTTC.

This clonotype was seen ten or more times. This chain uses TRBV30 with TRBJ1-3; D is unclear. The CDR3 sequence is 14 residues long. The germline V gene has CDR1 GTSNPN and CDR2 SVGIG (reference sequence). V was shortened by 3 bases and J by 2 bases, with 11 bases between the two germline ends. The DNA of the CDR3 is TGTGCCTGGAGATCGCTGGGGACTGGAAACACCATATATTTT. This codes for CAWRSLGTGNTIYF.

This clonotype has ten or more counts. This sequence joins TRBV29-1 and TRBJ1-1; D gene unclear. The CDR3 is 14 amino acids. CDR1 SQVTM and CDR2 ANQGSEA come from the germline V gene. V lost 4 bases and J 3 bases, leaving 15 bases between the germline ends. CDR3 region: CSVAFPEGHTEAFF. DNA of the CDR3: TGCAGCGTTGCATTTCCTGAAGGCCACACTGAAGCTTTCTTT.

There are many counts of this clonotype. The chain employs TRBV7-2 and TRBJ2-1, with TRBD2 matching 8 bases. Germline V gene sequence: CDR1 SGHTA, CDR2 FQGNSA. The junction had 5 bases not matched to a gene; V was cut back by 5 bases and J by 2 bases. The CDR3 consists of 15 residues. The CDR3 DNA reads as TGTGCCAGCAGCCCCGGGACTAGGGCCTACAATGAGCAGTTCTTC. This sequence encodes CASSPGTRAYNEQFF. The complete variable domain, with remaining parts taken from reference TRBV7-2 and TRBJ2-1, reads GAGVSQSPSNKVTEKGKDVELRCDPISGHTALYWYRQSLGQGLEFLIYFQGNSAPDKSGLPSDRFSAERTGGSVSTLTIQRTQQEDSAVYLCASSPGTRAYNEQFFGPGTRLTVL.

This clonotype was counted many times. This sequence joins TRBV18 and TRBJ1-1; TRBD1 matches at 7 bases. V was pared by 3 bases and J by 1 base, with 5 bases of the junction left unmatched. The CDR3 is 15 residues long. Per germline, CDR1 KGHSH and CDR2 LQKENI. The CDR3 coding sequence is TGTGCCAGCTCACCCTCTAGACAGGGGAACACTGAAGCTTTCTTT. As protein: CASSPSRQGNTEAFF.

In the case of this clonotype: This may arise from a read error, as a much more abundant clone is one base away. The chain couples TRBV7-9 to TRBJ1-2; 7 bases align to TRBD1. CDR1 is SEHNR and CDR2 is FQNEAQ in the germline V gene (reference sequence). This CDR3 is 13 amino acids long. The CDR3 loop is CVSSPGDSYGYTF. The CDR3 nucleotides are TGTGTCAGCAGCCCAGGGGACAGCTATGGCTACACCTTC.

This clonotype showed up many times. The CDR3 is CSAETGNEQFF. CDR3 sequence (DNA): TGCAGTGCCGAGACGGGGAATGAGCAGTTCTTC. The chain recombines TRBV20-1 with TRBJ2-1; perhaps TRBD2 as D (5 bases). From germline, CDR1 is DFQATT and CDR2 SNEGSKA (reference sequence). Trimming shortened V by 6 bases and J by 7 bases, and 10 bases separated the two germline ends. The CDR3 loop spans 11 amino acids.

The sample holds a few counts of this clonotype. The chain uses TRBV20-1 and TRBJ2-3, with 7 bases matching TRBD2. The V gene's germline CDR1 is DFQATT and CDR2 SNEGSKA (reference sequence). The CDR3 length is 13 residues. The V and J ends lost 3 bases and 1 base, in that order; junction bases with no gene match: 1. CDR3 DNA: TGCAGTGCTAGTGGGGGGGGCACAGATACGCAGTATTTT. Amino acids: CSASGGGTDTQYF.